This note documents a single T cell receptor beta chain sequence. This clone has only a few counts. No antigen is known for it. No base qualities exist here, and no much larger clone lies one base off it. In total, approximately 610 healthy bone marrow donors made up the cohort. At the time of sampling, all cohort members were nominally healthy, though unrecorded immune exposures were likely present. The donor tested CMV seronegative and was one of the 352 seronegative cohort members. A peripheral blood sample was provided by each donor, and peripheral blood mononuclear cells were used for TCR beta sequencing. Genomic DNA was extracted from the blood cell samples with the Qiagen DNeasy Blood Extraction Kit. The data derive from a study of cytomegalovirus exposure and HLA in healthy donors (dated by TCRdb to about 2017). Background on the whole study: An earlier analysis of several hundred of the donors reported 250 to 300 Gb of sequence data and 117 million unique TCR beta sequences obtained from about 170 million T cells. Donor age, sex, ethnicity and CMV serostatus were compiled alongside the repertoire data. Of the 350 to 400 genotyped donors, 65% to 90% fell in the genetic ancestry cluster associated with self-reported Caucasian donors. Besides the first cohort of approximately 670 subjects, a separate validation cohort made up of 95 to 150 different subjects was used. In a later analysis, previously published TCR beta repertoires from 666 donors were re-analyzed and high-resolution HLA genotyping was added so that TCR occurrence patterns could be studied. Typing coverage varied by locus: 629-630 donors for A, B, C, DRB1 and DQB1; 522 for DQA1; over 600 for DPA1; roughly 450 for DPB1. On average, about 200,000 unique TCR beta nucleotide sequences were sequenced per donor among about 400 genotyped donors of the cohort, with roughly 20% of those sequences being non-productive. The aim of the study was to test whether cataloging public T cell receptors could identify signatures of past pathogen exposure. About 280 gigabases of sequencing data and around 80 million unique TCR sequences made up an early release that covered 640 HLA-typed donors. To predict cytomegalovirus infection status, the study combined high-throughput TCR immunosequencing, statistical association of individual TCRs with disease status, and machine learning. Rather than using new phenotypic data, the later analysis identified candidate immune exposures from TCR beta sequences and from how often those sequences occurred across donors. Genome-wide SNP genotypes for about 65% of the roughly 700 donors were used in a later genetic analysis, which treated that subset as a discovery cohort. The T cell repertoires of 550 to 850 subjects were profiled by immunosequencing and related to cytomegalovirus serostatus. An earlier analysis of approximately 500 of the donors applied high-throughput TCR beta sequencing to assess whether each TCR beta V gene segment acted as functional or pseudogenic. Both class I and class II loci were covered by HLA typing, at four-digit resolution. Every discovery cohort repertoire had been produced on one sequencing platform. A few DR-DQ haplotypes were treated as single units for association and clustering because of strong linkage in the cohort.

What the work shows at the level of the full study, not this receptor alone: A cluster of highly shared sequence variants was judged likely to be a technical artifact of the sequencing pipeline. According to a later genetic analysis, donors in an Asian-associated ancestry cluster had fewer N-insertions in productive TCRs than the approximately 700-donor mean. A further reported finding was that TCR beta sequences accurately predicted the HLA-A and HLA-B alleles for most subjects in the first cohort. The authors suggested that the approach could potentially be extended to other disease states and immunological phenotypes. A later analysis found that most CMV-associated TCR beta chains appeared HLA-restricted, with HLA associations seemingly driven largely by CMV exposure. Presence/absence analyses assumed roughly uniform sequencing depth across donors, an assumption that may not hold. In both the original and validation cohorts, the classifier was reported to diagnose cytomegalovirus status with high specificity and sensitivity. Because counts were too low, about 18 rarely observed V segments, including chromosome 9 orphons, were excluded from the earlier analysis of 587 of the donors. While some public TCRs were present in many individuals, most TCR sequences turned up only very rarely across donors. Linkage disequilibrium might explain the correlated functional status among segregating V segments, but an unknown experimental factor could not be excluded. When HLA alleles, especially DR and DQ, strongly co-occurred, attributing TCR associations to individual alleles was difficult. In a later analysis, HLA-associated TCR beta chains were found to be more clonally expanded and to have lower generation probabilities than equally common non-associated chains. Because HLA typing was unavailable for some donors at each locus, only the typed subset was used in association tests. In vitro tests confirmed that a few of the cytomegalovirus-associated TCR beta chains recognize cytomegalovirus antigens. A total of about 180 TCR beta chains were listed by the study as associated with cytomegalovirus. In this cohort, only TCR beta chains were sequenced, and detectable features were limited by the absence of alpha or paired-chain data. According to a later analysis, parvovirus B19, influenza, CMV and Epstein-Barr virus appeared linked to several top co-occurrence clusters. In a later analysis, TCR association rates were found to vary across HLA loci, with the most associated TCRs seen for DRB1 alleles and the fewest for HLA-C alleles. Specific HLA alleles were associated with 15,000 to 20,000 TCR beta sequences at a false discovery rate of 0.05 in a later analysis. The 87-base-pair reads could not distinguish some IMGT-functional V segments, including TRBV6-2 and TRBV6-3, so those segments were excluded. The only immune exposure information available for the cohort was CMV serostatus. In a later genetic analysis, a missense DCLRE1C variant was associated with V-gene and J-gene trimming of TCR beta chains, and the association was replicated in an independent cohort. In an earlier analysis of a few hundred of the donors, most TCR beta V segments were observed in productive rearrangements about 90% or about 30% of the time, broadly matching IMGT annotations.

Preparation of the library involved the immunoSEQ multiplex PCR assay. For the multiplex PCR, a mixture combining 60 forward primers for TCR Vbeta segments and 13 reverse primers for TCR Jbeta segments was used. The CDR3 region of rearranged TCR beta genes was amplified from genomic DNA with a multiplex PCR assay. The Illumina HiSeq System was used to sequence the amplified TCR beta libraries as 87-base-pair reads. Per the source publication's procedure: A later analysis counted approximately 74 million unique TCR beta chains across the 550 to 800 repertoires, and 9.5 million to 11 million of these chains were shared by at least two donors. A nearest-neighbor algorithm error-corrected the raw reads and collapsed the reads into unique sequences, merging closely related sequences to remove PCR and sequencing errors. V, D and J gene segments were assigned by aligning CDR3 sequences to IMGT reference sequences. Each retained sequence needed at least a six-nucleotide match to both a V gene segment and a J gene segment. A rearrangement counted as productive if the CDR3 had no stop codons and remained in frame with V and J, and every other rearrangement counted as non-productive. Following IMGT convention, CDR3 was defined as the stretch from the second conserved V-encoded cysteine up to the conserved J-encoded phenylalanine. The earlier analysis of a few hundred of the donors excluded sequences that lacked an unambiguous match to a single V gene segment. An earlier analysis of under 750 of the donors called V segments functional above 56.7% productive rearrangements and segregating when the between-donor standard deviation exceeded 5%. A statistical classification framework was built for diagnosing cytomegalovirus status from the catalog of TCR beta chain sequences. In a later analysis, V and J genes were assigned by comparing TCR nucleotide sequences against IMGT/GENE-DB human TR gene sequences. Using the TCRdist pipeline, a later analysis assigned CDR3 sequences along with most-parsimonious VDJ recombination scenarios. In a later analysis, each TCR beta chain was defined by its CDR3 amino acid sequence together with its V-gene family, and reads lacking a unique V-gene family were excluded. A later analysis removed roughly 590 highly shared, low-generation-probability nucleotide sequences to deal with suspected cross-contamination and a sequencing artifact. In a later analysis, a clonal expansion index for each public chain was calculated from normalized within-repertoire ranks of inferred template counts. Generation probabilities in a later analysis came from a VDJ recombination model fitted to out-of-frame rearrangements, and those results were checked against IGoR. In a later analysis, hypergeometric tests were used to score TCR-TCR, TCR-HLA and TCR-CMV co-occurrence, with a repertoire-size bias correction applied to TCR pairs. To estimate false discovery rates, a later analysis permuted the HLA or CMV assignments 20 times. In a later analysis, co-occurring TCRs were grouped using DBSCAN, and TCRdist sequence similarity was added for clustering within HLA-allele-positive subsets. Co-occurrence clustering excluded repertoires with fewer than 30,000 or more than 120,000 public chains, plus five with anomalous nucleotide sharing. Entries here come from immuneACCESS through TCRdb and include only in-frame sequences with V and J called. Some clones fail to appear in such tables; in the studies checked, an unresolved V gene covers under half of the shortfall, and the cause of the remainder is unknown. V, J and clone size are those of that table, while D and trimming were read from the DNA. Across this sample there are 220,000 or so clones, with about 81% seen only once. The ten largest clones add up to around 3% of the sample.

From cysteine to phenylalanine, the CDR3 is 15 amino acids long. The read is trimmed to its CDR3 DNA, 45 bases read in frame from base 1. Germline trimming amounts to 4 bases on V and 4 bases on J, with 5 as the count of junction bases outside the gene matches. According to the germline V gene, CDR1 reads MGHRA and CDR2 reads YSYEKL. The chain was built from TRBV4-1 and TRBJ2-1; TRBD2 aligns with 9 central bases. Source material: PBMCs. This sequence originates from a woman between 35 and 50 years old in good health and CMV-seronegative. This receptor has the CDR3 CASSRTSAGYNEQFF. The nucleotide sequence is TGCGCCAGCAGCCGGACTAGCGCTGGTTACAATGAGCAGTTCTTC.